These 20 T cell receptor beta chains share one sample of origin, sequenced in a study of Tregs in tolerant kidney transplant recipients. Profiled with immunoSEQ multiplex PCR; TCRdb holds only in-frame clones, not every one. The repertoire consists of some 88,000 clones, with around nine tenths occurring once and the leading ten covering roughly 5%. What was sequenced was CD8+ T cells from blood. These receptor sequences come from a human donor in good health.

The J gene is TRBJ2-3, the V gene TRBV9; D not resolved. CDR1 and CDR2 (germline): SGDLS, YYNGEE. This CDR3 has 18 residues. V lost 0 bases, J lost 0 bases, and 17 bases lay in between. CDR3 sequence reads: CASSVAASMVASTDTQYF. The CDR3 nucleotides are TGTGCCAGCAGCGTAGCGGCGTCTATGGTGGCTAGCACAGATACGCAGTATTTT.

The genes are TRBV7-9 and TRBJ2-3, with 7 positions matching TRBD2. The ends lost 6 bases at V and 2 bases at J; junction bases unmatched: 11. This CDR3 region has 16 residues. The germline V gene has CDR1 SEHNR and CDR2 FQNEAQ (reference sequence). The CDR3 protein is CASSLGGAGPTDTQYF. The CDR3 bases are TGTGCCAGCAGTTTGGGAGGGGCGGGTCCCACAGATACGCAGTATTTT.

This chain connects TRBV6-1 to TRBJ2-3; TRBD2 matches 10 bases. V lost 9 bases and J lost 6; bases outside the gene matches: 12. This CDR3 has 15 residues. Germline CDR1 is MNHNS and CDR2 is SASEGT. The CDR3 is CASPHSSGSMDTQYF. CDR3 in DNA: TGTGCCAGTCCTCACTCTAGCGGGAGTATGGATACGCAGTATTTT.

The chain carries TRBV27 and TRBJ2-1, with 7 bases lining up with TRBD1. V dropped 5 bases and J dropped 4; count of bases not matched to a gene: 5. The CDR3 loop spans 14 amino acids. CDR1 and CDR2 (germline): MNHEY, SMNVEV (reference sequence). In DNA, the CDR3 is TGTGCCAGCAGTCAAGGACAGGCGTACAATGAGCAGTTCTTC. This sequence encodes CASSQGQAYNEQFF.

This clone was observed once. V is TRBV4-2 and J is TRBJ2-1; 9 bases match TRBD2. The CDR3 totals 19 residues. J gave up 5 bases and V 2 bases, and 16 bases lay outside the gene matches. Germline V gene sequence: CDR1 LGHNA, CDR2 YNFKEQ. The chain's CDR3 is CASSQRGPYSGSFHNEQFF. In DNA form, the CDR3 reads TGTGCCAGCAGCCAAAGAGGTCCTTATAGCGGGAGTTTCCACAATGAGCAGTTCTTC.

This sequence joins TRBV7-2 and TRBJ2-7; 9 nucleotides line up with TRBD1. V dropped 5 bases and J dropped 2; count of bases not matched to a gene: 7. In germline, CDR1 is SGHTA, CDR2 FQGNSA. The CDR3 has 15 amino acids. The CDR3 here is CASSLDRGLTYEQYF. CDR3 coding DNA: TGTGCCAGCAGCCTGGACAGGGGACTAACCTACGAGCAGTACTTC. The whole variable domain, filled in from reference TRBV7-2 and TRBJ2-7, reads GAGVSQSPSNKVTEKGKDVELRCDPISGHTALYWYRQSLGQGLEFLIYFQGNSAPDKSGLPSDRFSAERTGGSVSTLTIQRTQQEDSAVYLCASSLDRGLTYEQYFGPGTRLTVT.

The V call is TRBV19, the J call TRBJ2-1, with TRBD2 matching 8 bases. V was pared by 9 bases and J by 3 bases, with 1 base of the junction left unmatched. The CDR3 is 12 residues long. The germline V gene encodes CDR1 LNHDA and CDR2 SQIVND (reference sequence). The CDR3 DNA sequence: TGTGCCAGCGGGACTAGCTACAATGAGCAGTTCTTC. Its translation is CASGTSYNEQFF.

The chain couples TRBV5-5 to TRBJ1-2, with unresolved D. V was pared by 0 bases and J by 4 bases, with 16 bases between. The CDR3 is 16 amino acids. From germline, CDR1 is SGHKS and CDR2 YYEKEE (reference sequence). The DNA of the CDR3 is TGTGCCAGCAGCTTGGCGCGGACCCCGAGAGGCTATGGCTACACCTTC. Encoded protein: CASSLARTPRGYGYTF.

This clone was seen just once. This sequence joins TRBV19 and TRBJ2-7; 7 nucleotides line up with TRBD1. The V and J ends lost 10 bases and 4 bases, in that order; junction bases with no gene match: 13. CDR1 and CDR2 from the germline V gene are LNHDA and SQIVND (reference sequence). This CDR3 is built from 14 residues. The CDR3 loop is CATSPGTAYYEQYF. The CDR3 DNA reads TGTGCCACCTCCCCAGGGACAGCCTATTACGAGCAGTACTTC.

The J gene is TRBJ1-2, the V gene TRBV4-1; tentatively, D is TRBD1 (5 bases). The V end was cut by 3 bases, the J end by 0 bases, with 14 bases between. This CDR3 is 16 amino acids long. Germline V lookup: CDR1 MGHRA, CDR2 YSYEKL. CDR3 DNA sequence: TGCGCCAGCAGCCAGGGGGGGACCTTAGCTAACTATGGCTACACCTTC. Translated, it gives CASSQGGTLANYGYTF.

The gene calls are TRBV6-6 and TRBJ2-1; 7 bases are a match to TRBD2. V dropped 7 bases and J dropped 8; count of bases not matched to a gene: 14. Per the germline V gene, CDR1 is MNHNY and CDR2 is SVGAGI (reference sequence). This CDR3 is built from 15 residues. This CDR3 reads CASTPLAGAGDEQFF. Written as DNA, the CDR3 is TGTGCCAGCACCCCCCTGGCGGGAGCTGGCGATGAGCAGTTCTTC.

The rearrangement joins TRBV10-3 to TRBJ1-1, with 8 bases fitting TRBD1. The CDR3 runs 14 residues. V trimming: 5 bases; J trimming: 8 bases; junction bases outside the gene matches: 10. The germline gives CDR1 ENHRY, CDR2 SYGVKD. The CDR3 sequence is CAISHPGGQEEAFF. CDR3 DNA sequence: TGTGCCATCAGTCACCCGGGGGGACAGGAAGAAGCTTTCTTT.

This chain uses TRBV27 with TRBJ2-7; D possibly corresponds to TRBD2 (6 bases). The CDR3 contains 15 residues. Germline assignment: CDR1 MNHEY and CDR2 SMNVEV (reference sequence). V lost 2 bases to trimming and J lost 1 base, with 12 bases between them. The CDR3 DNA sequence: TGTGCCAGCAGTTTACGTAGGACTACGTCCTACGAGCAGTACTTC. Protein: CASSLRRTTSYEQYF.

The rearrangement joins TRBV4-1 to TRBJ1-1, with D maybe TRBD1 (5 bases). The CDR3 is 17 residues long. V lost 3 bases and J lost 1, with 18 bases in between. The V gene's germline CDR1 is MGHRA and CDR2 YSYEKL. The CDR3 DNA reads as TGCGCCAGCAGCCACCCCTCAGGGTTGTTAAGGAACACTGAAGCTTTCTTT. Translating gives CASSHPSGLLRNTEAFF.

The rearrangement uses TRBV2 and TRBJ2-7; 7 bases align to TRBD2. Looked up from germline, CDR1 is SNHLY and CDR2 is FYNNEI. The CDR3 is made up of 15 amino acids. Trimming at V came to 1 base and at J to 3 bases, leaving 6 bases not matched to a gene. In DNA, the CDR3 is TGTGCCAGCAGTGAAGGGGCGGGGGACCTCTACGAGCAGTACTTC. Translation gives CASSEGAGDLYEQYF.

CDR3 sequence reads: CASSPGPLNTEAFF. For the CDR3, the DNA is TGCGCCAGCAGCCCGGGACCGTTGAACACTGAAGCTTTCTTT. V gene TRBV4-1 combines with J gene TRBJ1-1; the D gene is possibly TRBD1 (5 bases). Looked up from germline, CDR1 is MGHRA and CDR2 is YSYEKL. CDR3 length: 14 residues. Trimming took 4 bases from V and 0 from J, leaving 9 bases between them.

V and J are TRBV15 and TRBJ2-3, with 7 bases matching TRBD1. The junction had 5 bases not matched to a gene; V was cut back by 1 base and J by 1 base. The germline CDR1 and CDR2 sequences are LNHNV and YYDKDF (reference sequence). The CDR3 is 16 residues long. The CDR3 nucleotides read TGTGCCACCAGCAGAGTGACAGGGTTGGGCACAGATACGCAGTATTTT. Translation gives CATSRVTGLGTDTQYF.

The rearrangement links TRBV7-2 to TRBJ2-7; the D gene is possibly TRBD2 (6 bases). Germline lookup yields CDR1 SGHTA and CDR2 FQGNSA. There are 17 residues in the CDR3. V was clipped by 0 bases and J by 5 bases, with 20 bases between them. The DNA for the CDR3 is TGTGCCAGCAGCTTAGCATTTGGGCCGGGAGTGGTGAACGAGCAGTACTTC. This gives the protein CASSLAFGPGVVNEQYF.

In DNA, the CDR3 is TGTGCCAGCACGCTAGGGGACACGACCGTTTTCGGCTCTGAAGCTTTCTTT. It encodes CASTLGDTTVFGSEAFF. This chain joins TRBV5-4 and TRBJ1-1; D is perhaps TRBD1 (6 bases). Trimming cost V 6 bases and J 6 bases, with 27 bases left between them. From germline, CDR1 is SGHNT and CDR2 YYREEE (reference sequence). The CDR3 extends over 17 amino acids.

This clone appeared once. The chain uses TRBV18 and TRBJ1-5, with TRBD1 matching over 9 bases. The length of the CDR3 is 16 residues. Germline V CDR1 and CDR2: KGHSH, LQKENI. J lost 3 bases, V lost 3 bases, and 6 bases had no gene match. The CDR3 DNA sequence: TGTGCCAGCTCACCGACGGACAGGGGCTACAATCAGCCCCAGCATTTT. Its protein product is CASSPTDRGYNQPQHF. The full variable domain, with the rest looked up from reference TRBV18 and TRBJ1-5, is NAGVMQNPRHLVRRRGQEARLRCSPMKGHSHVYWYRQLPEEGLKFMVYLQKENIIDESGMPKERFSAEFPKEGPSILRIQQVVRGDSAAYFCASSPTDRGYNQPQHFGDGTRLSIL.